This entry features one T cell receptor beta chain sequence. TCRdb keeps only in-frame clones here, not all; method: immunoSEQ multiplex PCR. The sample consists of 220,000 or so clones, roughly 84% of them appearing once. The sample belongs to a study of blood T cell repertoires in COVID-19. About the research overall: Researchers got acute and convalescent COVID-19 samples from the United States, Italy and Spain.

Categorization into cohorts depended on clinical history that participants reported. Either two negative PCRs, clearance, or symptom resolution qualified Cohort 3 donors as recovered. V was clipped by 6 bases and J by 5 bases, with 11 bases between them. Germline V gene sequence: CDR1 KGHSH, CDR2 LQKENI. The CDR3 contains 13 residues. J is TRBJ1-5 and V is TRBV18; tentative D call: TRBD1 (6 bases). The sample consisted of PBMCs or T cells enriched from blood (not recorded which). This clonotype was obtained from a woman aged 40 to 55 who had recovered from COVID-19. The DNA for the CDR3 is TGTGCCAGCTCTGGACAGCGCCATCAGCCCCAGCATTTT. It codes for CASSGQRHQPQHF.